This T cell receptor beta chain was sequenced during a study of T cells in Graves' hyperthyroidism and ophthalmopathy. Germline CDR1 ENHRY, CDR2 SYGVKD. The CDR3 spans 15 residues. Trimming took off 3 bases at V and 4 bases at J, with 13 bases between the two ends. This clonotype was observed at least ten times. The TCR beta CDR3 regions underwent amplification using RNA transcripts as the source. The HTBI primer set served for first-round RT-PCR of the TCR CDR3. MiXCR was run by TCRdb on the multiplex PCR reads, yielding one entry per CDR3 protein. The sample lists about 680,000 distinct CDR3 sequences, 35% occurring once.

The chain uses TRBV10-3 and TRBJ1-5, with a possible D match to TRBD1 (6 bases). The sequenced material came from blood. The TCR comes from a woman in her forties with Graves' hyperthyroidism. CDR3 coding DNA: TGTGCCATCAGTGAATTAGAACAGGGAAATCAGCCCCAGCATTTT. Residues: CAISELEQGNQPQHF.